This TCR beta chain emerged from a study of shared clonotypes between healthy human individuals. Roughly 200 ng DNA, tens of thousands of T cell genomes, went into each sorted-subset replicate PCR. Assay: immunoSEQ multiplex PCR; the TCRdb copy retains only in-frame clones and omits some. The sample lists over 750,000 clones, 96% occurring once. V was cut by 4 bases and J by 2 bases, with 12 bases left in between. Germline V gene sequence: CDR1 SNHLY, CDR2 FYNNEI. This CDR3 region has 14 residues. CD8 cells classed as naive were CD45RO-negative and positively selected for CCR7, excluding terminally differentiated effector memory CD45RA+ cells. Every donor was a Caucasian adult from Nashville, Tennessee. Comment on this clone: Its antigen is not known.

Study-level results: With few donors, the genetic and exposure-history diversity represented was limited.

Sequenced sample: naive CD8+ T cells sorted from blood. The source is a man aged 25-45 years in good health. The chain links TRBV2 to TRBJ2-7, with D tentatively TRBD2 (5 bases). The chain's CDR3 is CASSVGNSAYEQYF. CDR3 in DNA: TGTGCCAGCAGTGTAGGGAATAGCGCCTACGAGCAGTACTTC.